The TCR beta chain described here comes from a study of technical replicates of blood from a handful of donors. Produced via immunoSEQ multiplex PCR; TCRdb's table is partial and in-frame only. The sample has 75,000 to 100,000 clones; roughly 94% are singletons. There are 15 residues in the CDR3. Germline trimming cut 6 bases from V and 6 bases from J; bases unmatched to any gene: 10. Germline CDR1 KGHSH, CDR2 LQKENI. This receptor was identified in a human donor in good health. Material: T cells isolated from PBMCs. This chain joins TRBV18 and TRBJ2-3, with 9 bases matching TRBD2. DNA of the CDR3: TGTGCCAGCTCCCTTGAAACTAGCGGGCTTGATACGCAGTATTTT. This encodes CASSLETSGLDTQYF.